Each of the 27 T cell receptor beta chains below was sequenced from the same sample in a study of T-cell memory formation after mild COVID-19. TCRdb itself ran the 5' RACE reads through MiXCR, one entry per CDR3 protein. The sample lists hundreds of thousands of distinct CDR3 sequences, approximately 20% occurring once. The sequenced material came from PBMCs or a T cell subset sorted from them (not recorded which). The receptors here all came from an adult woman who had mild COVID-19 (a few samples of this study predate the infection). Cell type and time point are not known.

This clonotype was seen only a few times. The chain combines TRBV29-1 with TRBJ1-4; TRBD1 is a possible D gene (6 bases). Trimming took 6 bases from V and 4 from J, leaving 12 bases between them. The CDR3 is made up of 13 amino acids. Germline V gene data show CDR1 as SQVTM and CDR2 as ANQGSEA. The CDR3 DNA is TGCAGCGTAACAGGGAAAAGTAATGAAAAACTGTTTTTT. Protein sequence: CSVTGKSNEKLFF.

CDR3 in amino acids: CASSQVSAGDLARYTF. The CDR3 nucleotides are TGTGCCAGCAGCCAAGTGTCTGCCGGGGACCTGGCGCGCTACACCTTC. This rearrangement joins TRBV3-1 to TRBJ1-2; D possibly corresponds to TRBD1 (5 bases). With 1 base removed from V and 9 bases from J, the gap between germline ends came to 21 bases. Germline-derived CDR1 and CDR2 are LGHDT and YNNKEL (reference sequence). CDR3 length: 16 amino acids.

This clonotype has only a few counts. This sequence joins TRBV2 and TRBJ2-1, with 11 positions matching TRBD2. The CDR3 length is 14 residues. Unmatched junction bases numbered 10, after V lost 7 bases and J lost 11 bases. The germline V gene has CDR1 SNHLY and CDR2 FYNNEI. The CDR3 is CASTLRSSGGQQFF. CDR3 nucleotides: TGTGCCAGCACCCTAAGGTCTAGCGGGGGGCAGCAGTTCTTC.

V and J are TRBV6-4 and TRBJ2-2; the D gene could be TRBD1 or TRBD2 (5 bases each). V was cut by 8 bases and J by 3 bases, with 16 bases left in between. The CDR3 contains 15 residues. Germline V lookup: CDR1 MRHNA, CDR2 SNTAGT. The chain's CDR3 is CASRPGDGYTGELFF. The CDR3 region has the DNA TGTGCCAGCCGCCCCGGGGACGGGTACACCGGGGAGCTGTTTTTT.

This clonotype has a handful of counts. The chain joins TRBV4-2 to TRBJ1-1; no firm D call. This CDR3 region has 15 residues. The V end lost 0 bases, the J end lost 4 bases, and 12 bases lay between the germline ends. Germline CDR1 reads LGHNA; CDR2 reads YNFKEQ. The CDR3 bases are TGTGCCAGCAGCCAAGATGTAGGGCTGGGCACTGAAGCTTTCTTT. Its protein is CASSQDVGLGTEAFF.

The genes are TRBV5-1 and TRBJ2-5, with D possibly being TRBD2 (5 bases). Trimming cost V 2 bases and J 4 bases, with 9 bases left between them. This CDR3 has 13 residues. The germline gives CDR1 SGHRS, CDR2 YFSETQ. DNA of the CDR3: TGCGCCAGCAGCTTTGATGCGGGAGAGACCCAGTACTTC. Protein: CASSFDAGETQYF.

This clonotype turned up a few times. The chain has TRBV12-3 or TRBV12-4 and TRBJ1-3; weak D call: TRBD1 (6 bases). CDR3 length: 15 amino acids. Trimming removed 5 bases at V and 0 bases at J, with 11 bases between. The CDR3 reads CASSPRGASGNTIYF. CDR3 DNA: TGTGCCAGCAGTCCCAGGGGAGCCTCTGGAAACACCATATATTTT.

The chain uses TRBV4-1 and TRBJ1-2; TRBD1 matches 10 bases. Losses at the gene ends were 2 bases for V and 8 bases for J; bases not matched to a gene: 11. CDR1 and CDR2 from the germline V gene are MGHRA and YSYEKL. The CDR3 contains 16 residues. The CDR3 DNA sequence: TGCGCCAGCAGCCAACCAACCGGACAGGGGGGCCGGGGCTACACCTTC. Its protein is CASSQPTGQGGRGYTF.

This clonotype was seen only a few times. The chain has TRBV3-1 and TRBJ1-2; D not certain. The CDR3 spans 14 residues. Germline V gene lookup returns CDR1 LGHDT and CDR2 YNNKEL (reference sequence). V gave up 0 bases and J gave up 8 bases, with 13 bases separating them. The CDR3 nucleotides are TGTGCCAGCAGCCAAGACCCCGAAAGCGCCGGCTACACCTTC. It codes for CASSQDPESAGYTF.

The rearrangement links TRBV12-3 or TRBV12-4 to TRBJ1-1, with 8 bases aligning to TRBD1. Trimming at V came to 6 bases and at J to 4 bases, leaving 10 bases not matched to a gene. The length of the CDR3 is 15 residues. The CDR3 loop is CASSPMDRDSTEAFF. The CDR3 bases are TGTGCCAGCAGCCCTATGGACAGGGATAGCACTGAAGCTTTCTTT.

The chain is built from TRBV5-1 and TRBJ1-2; 9 bases match TRBD1. This CDR3 spans 18 amino acids. The germline CDR1 and CDR2 sequences are SGHRS and YFSETQ. V lost 3 bases to trimming and J lost 3 bases; unmatched junction nucleotides: 15. The CDR3 DNA is TGCGCCAGCAGCTCGGTGCCGGGACAGGGACGGGAGGACTATGGCTACACCTTC. Protein: CASSSVPGQGREDYGYTF.

V gene TRBV7-9 combines with J gene TRBJ2-1; D might be TRBD1 (6 bases). Germline V gene lookup returns CDR1 SEHNR and CDR2 FQNEAQ (reference sequence). Trimming left V 5 bases short and J 10 bases short, with 18 bases between. The CDR3 extends over 14 amino acids. As DNA, the CDR3 is TGTGCCAGCAGCATTACCGGGACACGATGCGAGCAGTTCTTC. Residues: CASSITGTRCEQFF.

This clonotype was picked up one time. The gene calls are TRBV7-9 and TRBJ2-7; maybe TRBD1 (6 bases). Trimming cost V 1 base and J 12 bases, with 13 bases left between them. In germline, CDR1 is SEHNR, CDR2 FQNEAQ (reference sequence). CDR3 size: 12 residues. The CDR3 bases are TGTGCCAGCAGCTTAGGGGACCGGGACACGTACTTC. It is translated as CASSLGDRDTYF.

This chain joins TRBV5-1 and TRBJ2-6; D gene uncertain. CDR3 size: 14 residues. V was pared by 1 base and J by 9 bases, with 11 bases between. From germline, CDR1 is SGHRS and CDR2 YFSETQ. The CDR3 loop reads CASSLSGDNNVLTF. In DNA, the CDR3 is TGCGCCAGCAGCTTGTCCGGCGACAACAACGTCCTGACTTTC.

CDR3 loop: CASSYGWPSGSYTDTQYF. Written as DNA, the CDR3 is TGTGCCAGCAGTTACGGCTGGCCTAGCGGGAGTTACACAGATACGCAGTATTTT. The V call is TRBV6-2 or TRBV6-3, the J call TRBJ2-3; 10 nucleotides match TRBD2. The V gene's germline CDR1 is MNHEY and CDR2 SVGEGT. J gave up 2 bases and V 2 bases, and 10 bases lay outside the gene matches. This CDR3 contains 18 residues.

The rearrangement links TRBV2 to TRBJ1-1; 7 bases are shared with TRBD1. This CDR3 has 13 amino acids. Trimming took 11 bases from V and 1 from J; bases not matched to a gene: 7. Germline CDR1 is SNHLY and CDR2 is FYNNEI. CDR3 DNA sequence: TGTGCCCGACAGGGAGAGGGGAACACTGAAGCTTTCTTT. Amino acid sequence: CARQGEGNTEAFF.

There are a few counts of this clonotype. The chain combines TRBV10-3 with TRBJ2-5; a weak D match, TRBD2 (5 bases). Deletions cut 10 bases from V and 5 bases from J, with 17 bases between. The CDR3 runs 13 residues. In germline, CDR1 is ENHRY, CDR2 SYGVKD. The chain's CDR3 is CATAGVAAETQYF. CDR3 in DNA: TGTGCCACCGCCGGGGTAGCTGCGGAGACCCAGTACTTC.

This clonotype came up a few times. V gene TRBV27 combines with J gene TRBJ1-5; D remains ambiguous. Trimming took 4 bases from V and 5 from J, leaving 12 bases between them. The CDR3 runs to 14 residues. Germline V gene sequence: CDR1 MNHEY, CDR2 SMNVEV (reference sequence). In nucleotides, the CDR3 is TGTGCCAGCAGTTCCGGCAGAACTTATCAGCCCCAGCATTTT. Protein: CASSSGRTYQPQHF.

This rearrangement joins TRBV6-5 to TRBJ1-1; D gene unclear. Trimming removed 6 bases at V and 7 bases at J, with 21 bases between. The CDR3 runs to 15 residues. In germline, CDR1 is MNHEY, CDR2 SVGAGI. CDR3 amino acids: CASSSLPRGPNEAFF. DNA for the CDR3: TGTGCCAGCAGCTCGTTACCTCGAGGGCCGAATGAAGCTTTCTTT.

The V gene is TRBV7-7, the J gene TRBJ2-2, with no clear D. This CDR3 has 15 residues. The V gene lost 1 base and the J gene lost 6 bases, with 12 bases spanning the gap. The germline CDR1 and CDR2 sequences are SSHAT and FNYEAQ (reference sequence). CDR3 DNA sequence: TGTGCCAGCAGCTTAGGGACGGCCACTCCCGGGGAGCTGTTTTTT. Residues: CASSLGTATPGELFF.

This clonotype appeared a few times. The rearrangement uses TRBV12-3 or TRBV12-4 and TRBJ2-1; 8 bases line up with TRBD2. The CDR3 totals 14 residues. The trim removed 6 bases at V and 14 bases at J, leaving 15 bases unmatched. The CDR3 protein is CASSYRPQRERKFF. The CDR3 nucleotides are TGTGCCAGCAGCTACCGGCCCCAGCGGGAGAGGAAGTTCTTC.

The rearrangement uses TRBV7-9 and TRBJ2-5, with 10 bases identical to TRBD2. Germline CDR1 reads SEHNR; CDR2 reads FQNEAQ (reference sequence). The trim removed 1 base at V and 2 bases at J, leaving 13 bases unmatched. This CDR3 is 19 amino acids long. This chain's CDR3 is CASSLVRRLAGDDQETQYF. DNA for the CDR3: TGTGCCAGCAGCTTAGTTCGGCGGCTAGCGGGAGACGATCAAGAGACCCAGTACTTC. Variable domain in full (rest from reference TRBV7-9 and TRBJ2-5): DTGVSQNPRHKITKRGQNVTFRCDPISEHNRLYWYRQTLGQGPEFLTYFQNEAQLEKSRLLSDRFSAERPKGSFSTLEIQRTEQGDSAMYLCASSLVRRLAGDDQETQYFGPGTRLLVL.

The chain couples TRBV19 to TRBJ2-7; D may be TRBD2 (6 bases). Looked up from germline, CDR1 is LNHDA and CDR2 is SQIVND (reference sequence). V was shortened by 2 bases and J by 1 base, with 12 bases between the two germline ends. The CDR3 has 15 residues. CDR3 nucleotide sequence: TGTGCCAGTAGTATAAGGCGGGACCTATCCTACGAGCAGTACTTC. It is translated as CASSIRRDLSYEQYF.

V is TRBV6-5 and J is TRBJ2-7; 9 bases match TRBD1. Germline CDR1 reads MNHEY; CDR2 reads SVGAGI. Trimming took 6 bases from V and 7 from J; bases not matched to a gene: 16. The CDR3 consists of 16 residues. CDR3 DNA: TGTGCCAGCAGCCCCACACCAGGGACAGGGTCTGGGGAGCAGTACTTC. It encodes CASSPTPGTGSGEQYF.

This clonotype has only a few counts. The chain has TRBV20-1 and TRBJ2-7, with D possibly matching TRBD1 (5 bases). V lost 3 bases to trimming and J lost 1 base, with 16 bases between them. Germline V gene lookup returns CDR1 DFQATT and CDR2 SNEGSKA (reference sequence). This CDR3 spans 15 amino acids. The DNA of the CDR3 is TGCAGTGCTAGTAAGGGGAAGTGGGGTTCCTACGAGCAGTACTTC. Amino acid sequence: CSASKGKWGSYEQYF.

This chain connects TRBV6-5 to TRBJ1-5, with D perhaps TRBD1 (5 bases). CDR3 size: 14 residues. Deletions cut 2 bases from V and 6 bases from J, with 11 bases between. CDR1 and CDR2 (germline): MNHEY, SVGAGI. CDR3 loop: CASSYGGEAQPQHF. DNA of the CDR3: TGTGCCAGCAGTTACGGGGGGGAGGCTCAGCCCCAGCATTTT.

The chain carries TRBV6-6 and TRBJ2-7; 10 bases are a match to TRBD2. The CDR3 totals 14 residues. Germline V gives CDR1 MNHNY, CDR2 SVGAGI (reference sequence). V lost 5 bases and J lost 5; bases outside the gene matches: 6. The CDR3 coding sequence is TGTGCCAGCAGTCCAACTAGCGGGATTAACGAGCAGTACTTC. The encoded protein is CASSPTSGINEQYF.